The next 5 T cell receptor beta chains were all read from a single sample in a study of blood T cell repertoires in COVID-19. The table came from immunoSEQ multiplex PCR; TCRdb's copy has only in-frame clones and leaves some out. The data hold over 300,000 clones, with roughly 90% observed a single time. The sequencing sample was made of peripheral blood. The receptors stem from a man aged 35 to 55 with acute or convalescent COVID-19.

The chain has TRBV11-2 and TRBJ1-6; D is undetermined. Germline V gene lookup returns CDR1 SGHAT and CDR2 FQNNGV. Trimming took 6 bases from V and 4 from J, leaving 16 bases between them. The CDR3 is made up of 16 amino acids. DNA of the CDR3: TGTGCCAGCAGTCTAGAATCTCCTATATATAATTCACCCCTCCACTTT. Amino acid sequence: CASSLESPIYNSPLHF.

The rearrangement joins TRBV6-1 to TRBJ1-1, with D tentatively TRBD1 (6 bases). The germline V and J ends were trimmed by 2 bases and 4 bases, with 11 bases remaining between them. Germline CDR1 and CDR2: MNHNS and SASEGT. This CDR3 has 14 residues. The CDR3 bases are TGTGCCAGCAGTGAACAGCAGGGGACCACTGAAGCTTTCTTT. Its protein product is CASSEQQGTTEAFF.

The V gene is TRBV28, the J gene TRBJ2-7, with TRBD2 as a possible D gene (6 bases). This CDR3 has 12 amino acids. The germline gives CDR1 MDHEN, CDR2 SYDVKM. Trimming removed 9 bases from V and 0 bases from J, with 9 bases in between. The CDR3 DNA sequence: TGTGCCAGTGTAGCGGCCTCCTACGAGCAGTACTTC. It codes for CASVAASYEQYF.

The V and J genes are TRBV6-5 and TRBJ1-1; D is unclear. Germline CDR1 MNHEY, CDR2 SVGAGI. The CDR3 is made up of 15 amino acids. V lost 6 bases to trimming and J lost 0 bases, with 14 bases between them. This CDR3 is CASSTRAVMNTEAFF. As DNA, the CDR3 is TGTGCCAGCAGCACGCGTGCGGTCATGAACACTGAAGCTTTCTTT.

The CDR3: CASSPPTGSDTQYF. The CDR3 bases are TGTGCCAGCTCACCACCCACAGGGTCAGATACGCAGTATTTT. The chain employs TRBV18 and TRBJ2-3; perhaps TRBD1 as D (6 bases). Trimming pared 0 bases from V and 4 bases from J, leaving 8 bases between. The germline gives CDR1 KGHSH, CDR2 LQKENI. The length of the CDR3 is 14 residues.